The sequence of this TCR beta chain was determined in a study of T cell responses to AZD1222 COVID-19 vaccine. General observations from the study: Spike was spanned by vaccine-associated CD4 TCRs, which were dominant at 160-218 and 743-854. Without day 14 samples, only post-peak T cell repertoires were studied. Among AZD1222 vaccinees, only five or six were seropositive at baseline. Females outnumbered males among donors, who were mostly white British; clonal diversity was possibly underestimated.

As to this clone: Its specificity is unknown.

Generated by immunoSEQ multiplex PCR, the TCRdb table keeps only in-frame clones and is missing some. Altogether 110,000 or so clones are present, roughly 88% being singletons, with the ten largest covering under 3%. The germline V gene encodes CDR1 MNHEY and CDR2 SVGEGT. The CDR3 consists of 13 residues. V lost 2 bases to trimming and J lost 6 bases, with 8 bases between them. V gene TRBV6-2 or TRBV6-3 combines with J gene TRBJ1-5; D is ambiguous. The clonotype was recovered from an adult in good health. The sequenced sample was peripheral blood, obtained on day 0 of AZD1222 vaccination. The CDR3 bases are TGTGCCAGCAGTTACGTCGGAGGTCAGCCCCAGCATTTT. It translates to CASSYVGGQPQHF.